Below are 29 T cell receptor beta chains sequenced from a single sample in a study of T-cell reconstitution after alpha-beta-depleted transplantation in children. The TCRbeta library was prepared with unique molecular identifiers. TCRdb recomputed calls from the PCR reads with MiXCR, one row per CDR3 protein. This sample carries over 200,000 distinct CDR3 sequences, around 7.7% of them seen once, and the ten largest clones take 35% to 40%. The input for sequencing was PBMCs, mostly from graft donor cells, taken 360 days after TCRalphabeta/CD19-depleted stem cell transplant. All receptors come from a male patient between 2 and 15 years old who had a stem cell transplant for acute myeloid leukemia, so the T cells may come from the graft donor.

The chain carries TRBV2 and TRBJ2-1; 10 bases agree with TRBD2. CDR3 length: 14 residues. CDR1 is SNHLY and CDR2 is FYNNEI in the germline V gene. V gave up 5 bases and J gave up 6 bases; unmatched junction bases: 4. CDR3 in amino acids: CASSLAGVGNEQFF. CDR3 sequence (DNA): TGTGCCAGCAGTCTAGCGGGGGTGGGCAATGAGCAGTTCTTC.

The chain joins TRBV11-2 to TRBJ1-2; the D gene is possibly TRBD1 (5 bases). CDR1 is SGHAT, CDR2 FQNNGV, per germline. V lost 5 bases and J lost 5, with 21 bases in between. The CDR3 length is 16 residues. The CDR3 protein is CASSRTSGGSVYGYTF. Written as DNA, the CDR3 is TGTGCCAGCAGCCGCACGTCGGGGGGTAGTGTTTATGGCTACACCTTC.

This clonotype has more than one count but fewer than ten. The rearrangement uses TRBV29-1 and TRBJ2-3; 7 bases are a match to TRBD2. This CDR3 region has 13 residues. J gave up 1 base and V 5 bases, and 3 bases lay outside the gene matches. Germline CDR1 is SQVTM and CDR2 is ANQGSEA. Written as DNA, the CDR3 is TGCAGCGTTCAGGCGGGGGGCACAGATACGCAGTATTTT. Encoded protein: CSVQAGGTDTQYF.

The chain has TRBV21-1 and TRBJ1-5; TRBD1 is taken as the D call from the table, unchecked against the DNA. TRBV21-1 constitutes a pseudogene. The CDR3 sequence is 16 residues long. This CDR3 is CASSNSTGLSNQPQHF. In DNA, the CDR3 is TGTGCCAGCAGCAACTCGACAGGGTTGAGCAATCAGCCCCAGCATTTT.

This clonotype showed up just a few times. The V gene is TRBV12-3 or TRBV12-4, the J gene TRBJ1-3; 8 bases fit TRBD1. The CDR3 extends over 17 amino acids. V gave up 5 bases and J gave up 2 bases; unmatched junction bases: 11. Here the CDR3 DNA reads TGTGCCAGCAGTGCCGGACAGGGCAAGGGGGCTGGAAACACCATATATTTT. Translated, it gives CASSAGQGKGAGNTIYF.

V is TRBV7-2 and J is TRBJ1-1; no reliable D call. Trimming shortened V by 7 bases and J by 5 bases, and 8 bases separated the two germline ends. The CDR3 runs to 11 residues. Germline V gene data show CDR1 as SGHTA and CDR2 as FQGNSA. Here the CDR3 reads CASNLVTEAFF. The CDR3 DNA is TGTGCCAGCAACCTGGTAACTGAAGCTTTCTTT.

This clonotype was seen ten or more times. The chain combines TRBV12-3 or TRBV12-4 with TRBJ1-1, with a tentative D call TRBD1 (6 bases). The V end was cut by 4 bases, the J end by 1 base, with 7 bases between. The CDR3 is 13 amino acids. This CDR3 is CASSSTGNTEAFF. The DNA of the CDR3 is TGTGCCAGCAGTTCGACAGGGAACACTGAAGCTTTCTTT.

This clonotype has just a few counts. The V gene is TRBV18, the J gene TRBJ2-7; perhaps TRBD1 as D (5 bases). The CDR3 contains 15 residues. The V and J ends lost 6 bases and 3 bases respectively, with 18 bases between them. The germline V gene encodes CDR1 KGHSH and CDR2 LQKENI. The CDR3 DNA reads TGTGCCAGCTCCCTCTTGGACACGATTTTCTACGAGCAGTACTTC. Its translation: CASSLLDTIFYEQYF.

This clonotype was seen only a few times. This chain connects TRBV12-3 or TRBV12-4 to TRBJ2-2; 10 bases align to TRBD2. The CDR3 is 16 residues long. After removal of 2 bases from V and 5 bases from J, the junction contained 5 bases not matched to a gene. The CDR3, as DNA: TGTGCCAGCAGTTTAACCCCAGCGGGGGGGACCGGGGAGCTGTTTTTT. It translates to CASSLTPAGGTGELFF.

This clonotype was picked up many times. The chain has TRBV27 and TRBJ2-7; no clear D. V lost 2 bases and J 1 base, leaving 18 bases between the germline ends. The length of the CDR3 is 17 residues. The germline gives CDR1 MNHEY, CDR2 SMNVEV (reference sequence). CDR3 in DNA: TGTGCCAGCAGTTTACGGCAGGACGCCCGACATTCCTACGAGCAGTACTTC. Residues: CASSLRQDARHSYEQYF.

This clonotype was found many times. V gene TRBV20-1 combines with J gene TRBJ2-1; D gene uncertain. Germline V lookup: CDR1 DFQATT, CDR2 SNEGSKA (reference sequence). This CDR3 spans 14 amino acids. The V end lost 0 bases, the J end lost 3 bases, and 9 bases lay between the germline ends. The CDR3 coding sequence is TGCAGTGCTAGAGACCCCCGGGTCTACAATGAGCAGTTCTTC. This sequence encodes CSARDPRVYNEQFF.

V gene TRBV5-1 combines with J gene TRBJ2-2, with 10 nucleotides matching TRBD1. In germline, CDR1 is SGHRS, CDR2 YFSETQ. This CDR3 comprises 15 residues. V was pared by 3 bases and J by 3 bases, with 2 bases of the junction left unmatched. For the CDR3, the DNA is TGCGCCAGCAGCTCGGGACAGGGGCACACCGGGGAGCTGTTTTTT. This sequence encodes CASSSGQGHTGELFF.

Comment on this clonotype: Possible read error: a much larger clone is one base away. CDR3 loop: CASSLLRSYGQYV. The DNA of the CDR3 is TGTGCCAGCAGCTTGCTAAGATCCTACGGGCAGTACGTC. This chain links TRBV5-8 with TRBJ2-7; D is unclear. Looked up from germline, CDR1 is SGHTS and CDR2 is YDEGEE. The CDR3 contains 13 residues.

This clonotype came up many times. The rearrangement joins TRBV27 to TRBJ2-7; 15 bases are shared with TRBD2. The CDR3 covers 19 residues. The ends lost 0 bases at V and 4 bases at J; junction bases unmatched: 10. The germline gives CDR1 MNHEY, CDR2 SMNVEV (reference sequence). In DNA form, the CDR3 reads TGTGCCAGCAGTTTATCCACACCGGGACTAGCGGGAGGTGGGTACGAGCAGTACTTC. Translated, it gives CASSLSTPGLAGGGYEQYF.

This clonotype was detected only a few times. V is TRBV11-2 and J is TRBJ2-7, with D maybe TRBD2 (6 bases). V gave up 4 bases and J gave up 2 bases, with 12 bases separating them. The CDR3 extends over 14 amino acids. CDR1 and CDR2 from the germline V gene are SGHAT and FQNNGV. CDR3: CASSWRGVPYEQYV. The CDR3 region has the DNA TGTGCCAGCAGCTGGAGGGGAGTCCCCTACGAGCAGTACGTC.

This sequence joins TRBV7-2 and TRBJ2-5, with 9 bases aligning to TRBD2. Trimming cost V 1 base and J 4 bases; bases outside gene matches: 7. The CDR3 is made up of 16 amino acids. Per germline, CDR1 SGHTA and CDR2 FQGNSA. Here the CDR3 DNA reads TGTGCCAGCAGCTTAGTTGGCGGGGGGGCCCGAGAGACCCAGTACTTC. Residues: CASSLVGGGARETQYF.

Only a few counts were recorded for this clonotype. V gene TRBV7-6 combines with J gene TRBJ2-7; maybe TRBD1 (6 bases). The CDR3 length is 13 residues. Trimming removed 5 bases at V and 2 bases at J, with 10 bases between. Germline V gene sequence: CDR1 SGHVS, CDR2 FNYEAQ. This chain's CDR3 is CASSRTATYEQYF. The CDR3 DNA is TGTGCCAGCAGCAGGACAGCCACCTACGAGCAGTACTTC.

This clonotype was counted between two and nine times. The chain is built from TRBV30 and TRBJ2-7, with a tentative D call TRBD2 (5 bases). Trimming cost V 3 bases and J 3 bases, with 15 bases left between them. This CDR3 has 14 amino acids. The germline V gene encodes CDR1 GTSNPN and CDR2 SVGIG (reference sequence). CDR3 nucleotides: TGTGCCTGGAGGAGGCCGGGGAACCTCTACGAGCAGTACTTC. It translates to CAWRRPGNLYEQYF.

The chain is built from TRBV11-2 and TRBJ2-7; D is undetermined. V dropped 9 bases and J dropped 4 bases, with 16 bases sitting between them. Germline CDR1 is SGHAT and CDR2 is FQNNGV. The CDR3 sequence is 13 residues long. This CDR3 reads CASRNKGSYEQYV. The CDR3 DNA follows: TGTGCCAGTCGAAACAAAGGGTCGTACGAGCAGTACGTC.

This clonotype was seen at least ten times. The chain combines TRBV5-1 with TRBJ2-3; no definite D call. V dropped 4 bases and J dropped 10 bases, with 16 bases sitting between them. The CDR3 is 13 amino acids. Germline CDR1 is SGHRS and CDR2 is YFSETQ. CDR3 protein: CASSGSRSASQYF. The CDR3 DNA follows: TGCGCCAGCAGCGGATCACGGAGCGCGTCGCAGTATTTT.

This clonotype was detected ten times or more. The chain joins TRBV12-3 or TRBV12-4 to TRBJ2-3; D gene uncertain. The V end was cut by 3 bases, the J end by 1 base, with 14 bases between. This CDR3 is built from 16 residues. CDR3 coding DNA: TGTGCCAGCAGTTTTTTAAGCAGCCGGGGCACAGATACGCAGTATTTT. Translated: CASSFLSSRGTDTQYF.

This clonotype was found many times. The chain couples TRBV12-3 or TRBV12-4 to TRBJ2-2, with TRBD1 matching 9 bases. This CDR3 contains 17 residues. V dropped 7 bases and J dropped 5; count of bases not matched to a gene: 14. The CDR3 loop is CASTPGTGQLRTGELFF. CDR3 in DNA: TGTGCCAGCACCCCAGGGACAGGGCAACTCCGAACCGGGGAGCTGTTTTTT.

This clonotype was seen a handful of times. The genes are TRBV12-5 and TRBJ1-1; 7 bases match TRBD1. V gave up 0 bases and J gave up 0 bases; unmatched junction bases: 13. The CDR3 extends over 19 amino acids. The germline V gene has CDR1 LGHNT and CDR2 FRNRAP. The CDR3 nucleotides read TGTGCTAGTGGTTTGGTAGCCAAGGGGGCCAGCGGCGTGAACACTGAAGCTTTCTTT. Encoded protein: CASGLVAKGASGVNTEAFF.

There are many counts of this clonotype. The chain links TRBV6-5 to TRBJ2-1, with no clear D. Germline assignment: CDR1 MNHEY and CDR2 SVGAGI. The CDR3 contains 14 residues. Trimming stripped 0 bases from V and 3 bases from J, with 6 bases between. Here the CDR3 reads CASSYSINYNEQFF. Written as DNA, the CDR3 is TGTGCCAGCAGTTACTCGATTAACTACAATGAGCAGTTCTTC.

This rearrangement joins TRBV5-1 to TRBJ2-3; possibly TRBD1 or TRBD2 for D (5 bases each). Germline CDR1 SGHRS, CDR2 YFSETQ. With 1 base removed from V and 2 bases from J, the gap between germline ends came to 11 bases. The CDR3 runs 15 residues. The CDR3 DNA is TGCGCCAGCAGCTTGTCCCAGGGAGTCACAGATACGCAGTATTTT. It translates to CASSLSQGVTDTQYF.

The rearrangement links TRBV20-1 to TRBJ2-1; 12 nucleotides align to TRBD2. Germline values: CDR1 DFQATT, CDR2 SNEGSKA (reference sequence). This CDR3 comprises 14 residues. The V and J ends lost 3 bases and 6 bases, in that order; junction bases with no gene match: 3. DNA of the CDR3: TGCAGTGCTAGCTCTAGCGGGAGGGCCAATGAGCAGTTCTTC. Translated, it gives CSASSSGRANEQFF.

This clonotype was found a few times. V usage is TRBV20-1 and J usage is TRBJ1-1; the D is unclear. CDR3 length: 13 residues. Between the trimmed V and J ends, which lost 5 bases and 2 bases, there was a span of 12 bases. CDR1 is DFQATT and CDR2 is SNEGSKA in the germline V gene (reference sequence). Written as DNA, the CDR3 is TGCAGTGCTCCCCCGGGGTCCAACACTGAAGCTTTCTTT. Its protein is CSAPPGSNTEAFF.

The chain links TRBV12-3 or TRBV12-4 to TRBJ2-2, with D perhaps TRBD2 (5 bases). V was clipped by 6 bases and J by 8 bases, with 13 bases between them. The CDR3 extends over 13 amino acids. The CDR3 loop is CASRTSRVGELFF. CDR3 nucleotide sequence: TGTGCCAGCAGGACATCGAGGGTTGGGGAGCTGTTTTTT.

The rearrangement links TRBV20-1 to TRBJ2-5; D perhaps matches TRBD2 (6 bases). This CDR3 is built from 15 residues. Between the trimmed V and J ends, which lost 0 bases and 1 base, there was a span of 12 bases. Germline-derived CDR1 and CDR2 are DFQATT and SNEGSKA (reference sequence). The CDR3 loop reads CSARDRWEVQETQYF. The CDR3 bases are TGCAGTGCTAGAGATCGGTGGGAGGTCCAAGAGACCCAGTACTTC.